This section outlines one T cell receptor (beta chain) sequence together with its context. Its specificity is unknown. These data are taken from a study of Tregs in tolerant kidney transplant recipients. Profiled with immunoSEQ multiplex PCR; TCRdb holds only in-frame clones, not every one. The sample yields about 50,000 clones, roughly 89% seen once. Germline loops: CDR1 MDHEN, CDR2 SYDVKM. This CDR3 contains 14 residues. The nonmyeloablative bone marrow transplants came from related graft donors, with transient mixed chimerism. Thawed PBMCs were FACS-sorted into unstimulated CD4+CD25+CD127- regulatory T cells, CD4+CD25- non-regulatory cells, CD4 and CD8 cells. Findings of the study overall: Antigen-driven expansion was suggested because donor-specific Tregs expanded more than all Tregs in tolerant patients. Validation in larger populations is needed because few patients were studied. Biological reproducibility was not directly addressed in this study.

This receptor was obtained from a human patient who received a combined kidney and bone marrow transplant. The T cells may come from the graft donor. The chain recombines TRBV28 with TRBJ2-5; D perhaps matches TRBD2 (6 bases). The last part of the DNA fits TRBJ2-7 better; the J call may be wrong. The source was CD8+ T cells from blood (PBMCs), collected 12 months after the transplant. The CDR3 coding sequence is TGTGCCAGCAGTTTTGCCGTTGGAGGGTCCGAGCAGTACTTC. It is translated as CASSFAVGGSEQYF.